This T cell receptor beta chain was sequenced for a study of early T cells in non-severe SARS-CoV-2 infection. Remarks on this clonotype: Its target is not known.

Via MiXCR, TCRdb re-called the 5' RACE reads, giving one row per CDR3 protein. The table shows tens of thousands of distinct CDR3 sequences, with about 15% occurring only once. The CDR3 spans 15 residues. Per the germline V gene, CDR1 is KGHSH and CDR2 is LQKENI. Trimming left V 4 bases short and J 1 base short, with 11 bases between. Study-wide points: Lookups in VDJdb leaned toward anti-spike CD8 responses and missed private and CD4 specificities.

This clonotype originated in an adult who was a healthcare worker with PCR-confirmed SARS-CoV-2 infection or an uninfected control (not recorded which). The chain carries TRBV18 and TRBJ2-1; D unresolved. The sequencing input was whole blood. CDR3 sequence: CASSLDQLSYNEQFF. The CDR3, as DNA: TGTGCCAGCTCACTGGACCAACTATCCTACAATGAGCAGTTCTTC.